The 3 T cell receptor beta chains in this list originate from one sample, sequenced in a study of T cell repertoires in cytomegalovirus infection. TCRdb reprocessed the reads with MiXCR, giving one entry per CDR3 protein. The sample yields some 940,000 distinct CDR3 sequences, about a third seen once. Their antigens are not known. The specimen was cultured CD8+ T cells from PBMCs, collected from culture after CMV antigen stimulation. The receptors were gathered from a human donor in good health (CMV status not recorded). Some clones in this sample may be carry-over from other donors' samples.

The chain combines TRBV4-2 with TRBJ1-5; 7 bases match TRBD1. This CDR3 has 15 amino acids. Germline lookup yields CDR1 LGHNA and CDR2 YNFKEQ. After removal of 4 bases from V and 1 base from J, the junction contained 4 bases not matched to a gene. CDR3 coding DNA: TGTGCCAGCAGCCCTACGGGACAGAGCAATCAGCCCCAGCATTTT. It yields the protein CASSPTGQSNQPQHF.

The chain is built from TRBV5-4 and TRBJ2-2, with D hard to call. Germline lookup yields CDR1 SGHNT and CDR2 YYREEE (reference sequence). The V end was cut by 0 bases, the J end by 7 bases, with 4 bases between. This CDR3 is 12 amino acids long. CDR3 nucleotides: TGTGCCAGCAGCTTGGGGATCGGGGAGCTGTTTTTT. Its protein product is CASSLGIGELFF.

The table lists this clonotype with many counts. The rearrangement uses TRBV7-8 and TRBJ2-3; tentatively, D is TRBD2 (5 bases). Germline V gene lookup returns CDR1 SGHVS and CDR2 FQNEAQ. This CDR3 region has 15 residues. With 2 bases removed from V and 2 bases from J, the gap between germline ends came to 11 bases. Written as DNA, the CDR3 is TGTGCCAGCAGCTTATACGAGCGGAACACAGATACGCAGTATTTT. Protein: CASSLYERNTDTQYF.